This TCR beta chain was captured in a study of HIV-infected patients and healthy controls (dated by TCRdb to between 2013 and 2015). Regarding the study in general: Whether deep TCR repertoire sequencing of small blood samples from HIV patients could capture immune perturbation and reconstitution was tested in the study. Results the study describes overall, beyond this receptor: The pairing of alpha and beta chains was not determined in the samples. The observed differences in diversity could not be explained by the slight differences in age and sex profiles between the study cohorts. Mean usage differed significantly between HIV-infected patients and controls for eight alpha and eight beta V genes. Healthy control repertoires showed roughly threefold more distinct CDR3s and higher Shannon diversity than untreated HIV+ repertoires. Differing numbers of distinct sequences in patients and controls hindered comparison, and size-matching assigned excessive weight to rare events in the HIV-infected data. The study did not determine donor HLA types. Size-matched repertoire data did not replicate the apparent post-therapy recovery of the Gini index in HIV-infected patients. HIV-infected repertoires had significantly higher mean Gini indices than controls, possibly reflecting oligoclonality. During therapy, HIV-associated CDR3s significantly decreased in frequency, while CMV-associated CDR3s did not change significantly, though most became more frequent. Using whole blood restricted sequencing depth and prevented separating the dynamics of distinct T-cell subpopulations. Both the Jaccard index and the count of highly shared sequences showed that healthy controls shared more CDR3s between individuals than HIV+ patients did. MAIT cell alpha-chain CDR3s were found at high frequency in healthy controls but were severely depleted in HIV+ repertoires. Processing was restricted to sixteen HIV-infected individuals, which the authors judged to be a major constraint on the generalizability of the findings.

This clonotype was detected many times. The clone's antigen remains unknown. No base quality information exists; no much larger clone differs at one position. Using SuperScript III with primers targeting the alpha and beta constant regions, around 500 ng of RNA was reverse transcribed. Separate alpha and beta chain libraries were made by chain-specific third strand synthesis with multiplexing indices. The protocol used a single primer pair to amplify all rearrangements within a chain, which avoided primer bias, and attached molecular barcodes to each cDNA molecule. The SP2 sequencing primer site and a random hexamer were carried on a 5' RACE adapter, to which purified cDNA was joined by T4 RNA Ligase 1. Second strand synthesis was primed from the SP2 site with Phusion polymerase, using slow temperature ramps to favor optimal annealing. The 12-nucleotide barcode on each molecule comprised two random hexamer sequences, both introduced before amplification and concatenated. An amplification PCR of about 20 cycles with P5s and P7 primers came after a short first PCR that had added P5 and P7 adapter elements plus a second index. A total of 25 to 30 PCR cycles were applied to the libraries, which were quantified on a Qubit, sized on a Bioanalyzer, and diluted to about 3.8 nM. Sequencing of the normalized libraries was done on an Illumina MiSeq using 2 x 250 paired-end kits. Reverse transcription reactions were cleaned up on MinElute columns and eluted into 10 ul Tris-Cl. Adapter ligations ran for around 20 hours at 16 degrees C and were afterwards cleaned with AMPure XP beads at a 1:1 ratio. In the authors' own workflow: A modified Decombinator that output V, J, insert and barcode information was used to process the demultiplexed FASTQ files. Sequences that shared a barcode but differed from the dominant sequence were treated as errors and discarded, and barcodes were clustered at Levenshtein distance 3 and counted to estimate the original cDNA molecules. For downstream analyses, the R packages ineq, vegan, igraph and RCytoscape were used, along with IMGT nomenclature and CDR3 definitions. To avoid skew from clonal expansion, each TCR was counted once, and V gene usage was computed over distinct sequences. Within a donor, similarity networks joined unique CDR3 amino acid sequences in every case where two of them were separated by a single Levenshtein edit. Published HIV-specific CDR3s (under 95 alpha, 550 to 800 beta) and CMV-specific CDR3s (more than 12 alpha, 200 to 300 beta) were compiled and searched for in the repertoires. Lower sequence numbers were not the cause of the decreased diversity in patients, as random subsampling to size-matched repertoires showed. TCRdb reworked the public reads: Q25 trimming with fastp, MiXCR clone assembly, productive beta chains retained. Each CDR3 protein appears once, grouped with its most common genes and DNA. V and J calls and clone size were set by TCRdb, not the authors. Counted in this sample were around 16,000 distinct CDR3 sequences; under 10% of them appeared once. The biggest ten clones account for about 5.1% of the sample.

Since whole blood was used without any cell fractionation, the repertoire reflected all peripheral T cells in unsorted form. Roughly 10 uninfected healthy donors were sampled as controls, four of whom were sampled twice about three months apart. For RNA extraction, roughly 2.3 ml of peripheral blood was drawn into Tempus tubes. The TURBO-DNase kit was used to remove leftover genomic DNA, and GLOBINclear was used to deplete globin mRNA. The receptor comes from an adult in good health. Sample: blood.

The nucleotide sequence reads TGCGCCAGCAGCCCCCCAGGGGCTGGCAATCAGCCCCAGCATTTT. Its amino acids are CASSPPGAGNQPQHF. This chain is built from TRBV4-1 and TRBJ1-5; TRBD1 is a possible D gene, resting on 6 matching bases. V was cut back by 4 bases and J by 2 bases, leaving a gap of 12 bases between them. The CDR3 has 15 amino acids, counting the end cysteine and phenylalanine. Only the CDR3 DNA is retained, 45 bases long and in frame from the first base. CDR1 is given as MGHRA and CDR2 as YSYEKL, both from the germline V gene.